Below are 8 T cell receptor beta chains sequenced from a single sample in a study of low-dose radiotherapy and immunotherapy resistance in tumors. First-strand cDNA used TRAV- and TRBV-specific primers, covering alpha and beta chains. The PCR that amplified TCRs ran for 20 cycles, relying on a constant-region primer and a V-primer adapter. Using its own MiXCR run on the reads, TCRdb lists one record per CDR3 protein. This sample yields about 12,000 distinct CDR3 sequences, of which under 85% are seen a single time; about 3.5% belongs to the top ten. The receptors stem from a human donor with advanced metastatic prostate, ovarian, gallbladder or colorectal cancer (not recorded which). This table probably holds off-target reads from a library built for another chain.

This clonotype has a handful of counts. The chain employs TRBV6-2 or TRBV6-3 and TRBJ2-1; 13 bases align to TRBD2. CDR1 and CDR2 (germline): MNHEY, SVGEGT. The V gene end was trimmed by 8 bases and the J gene end by 8 bases; junction bases not matched to a gene: 3. The CDR3 is 13 residues long. The CDR3 loop reads CASGLAGAYEQFF. DNA of the CDR3: TGTGCCAGCGGACTAGCGGGAGCGTATGAGCAGTTCTTC.

The chain combines TRBV29-1 with TRBJ2-2, with D unclear. The CDR3 totals 16 residues. Germline CDR1 and CDR2: SQVTM and ANQGSEA. V was trimmed by 5 bases and J by 1 base, leaving 17 bases between them. CDR3 nucleotide sequence: TGCAGCGTTCGGGCCAGCCGTGGGATGAACACCGGGGAGCTGTTTTTT. Translating it yields CSVRASRGMNTGELFF.

The chain combines TRBV5-1 with TRBJ2-7; D remains ambiguous. The CDR3 extends over 13 amino acids. V was trimmed by 0 bases and J by 1 base, leaving 5 bases between them. Germline lookup yields CDR1 SGHRS and CDR2 YFSETQ. This CDR3 is CASSLAVSYEQYF. In nucleotides, the CDR3 is TGCGCCAGCAGCTTGGCCGTTTCCTACGAGCAGTACTTC.

The CDR3 region has the DNA TGTGCCAGTAGTGTCCGGGACGCAACGAATGGCTACACCTTC. Translation gives CASSVRDATNGYTF. The chain recombines TRBV19 with TRBJ1-2; D is possibly TRBD1 (5 bases). Germline assignment: CDR1 LNHDA and CDR2 SQIVND (reference sequence). The CDR3 runs 14 residues. V shed 5 bases and J shed 6 bases, with 16 bases lying between them.

This clonotype came up a few times. The chain recombines TRBV28 with TRBJ2-7; D not certain. V shed 6 bases and J shed 5 bases, with 8 bases lying between them. CDR3 size: 11 residues. CDR1 and CDR2 (germline): MDHEN, SYDVKM. CDR3 amino acids: CASSRSHEQYF. The CDR3 DNA reads TGTGCCAGCAGCCGGTCCCACGAGCAGTACTTC.

This clonotype came up once. The chain uses TRBV28 and TRBJ1-2; D not resolved. From germline, CDR1 is MDHEN and CDR2 SYDVKM. The V end was cut by 2 bases, the J end by 5 bases, with 9 bases between. The CDR3 runs 13 residues. This chain's CDR3 is CASSLAIIYGYTF. The CDR3 DNA follows: TGTGCCAGCAGTTTAGCCATCATTTATGGCTACACCTTC.

The V gene is TRBV28, the J gene TRBJ1-5; D might be TRBD1 (5 bases). CDR1 MDHEN and CDR2 SYDVKM come from the germline V gene. V lost 7 bases to trimming and J lost 3 bases, with 16 bases between them. CDR3 length: 15 residues. The CDR3 DNA follows: TGTGCCAGCACCCGGGACGGTTTCTTCAATCAGCCCCAGCATTTT. Protein: CASTRDGFFNQPQHF.

This rearrangement joins TRBV15 to TRBJ2-7; possible D gene TRBD1, 5 bases. Trimming took off 3 bases at V and 4 bases at J, with 13 bases between the two ends. The CDR3 spans 14 residues. Germline CDR1 and CDR2: LNHNV and YYDKDF (reference sequence). CDR3 region: CATSSRQGFYEQYF. CDR3 DNA: TGTGCCACCAGCAGTCGGCAGGGTTTTTACGAGCAGTACTTC.